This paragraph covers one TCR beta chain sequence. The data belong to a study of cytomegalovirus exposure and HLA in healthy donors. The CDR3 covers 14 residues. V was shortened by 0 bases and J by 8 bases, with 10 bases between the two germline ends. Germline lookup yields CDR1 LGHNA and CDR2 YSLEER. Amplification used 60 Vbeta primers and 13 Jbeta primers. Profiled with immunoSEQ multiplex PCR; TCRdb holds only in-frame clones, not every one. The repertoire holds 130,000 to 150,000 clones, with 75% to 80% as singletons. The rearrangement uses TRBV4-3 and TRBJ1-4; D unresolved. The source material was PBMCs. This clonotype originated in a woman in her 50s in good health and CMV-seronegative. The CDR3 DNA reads TGCGCCAGCAGCCAAGATCATCGCAGGGAAAAACTGTTTTTT. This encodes CASSQDHRREKLFF.